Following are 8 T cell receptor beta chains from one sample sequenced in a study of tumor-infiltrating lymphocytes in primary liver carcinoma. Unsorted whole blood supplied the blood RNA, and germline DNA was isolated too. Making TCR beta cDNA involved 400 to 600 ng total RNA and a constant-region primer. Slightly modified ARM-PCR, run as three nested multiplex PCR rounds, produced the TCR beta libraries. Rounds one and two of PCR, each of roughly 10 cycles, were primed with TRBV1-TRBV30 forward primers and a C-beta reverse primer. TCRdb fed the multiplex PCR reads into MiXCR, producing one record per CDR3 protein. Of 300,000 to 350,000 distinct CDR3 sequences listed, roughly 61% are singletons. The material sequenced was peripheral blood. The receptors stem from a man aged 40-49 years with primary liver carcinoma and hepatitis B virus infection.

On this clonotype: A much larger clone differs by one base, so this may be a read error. CDR3 in amino acids: CSVAAEQGGNSPLHF. CDR3 nucleotides: TGCAGCGTTGCCGCGGAACAGGGAGGCAATTCACCCCTCCACTTT. The chain carries TRBV29-1 and TRBJ1-6; maybe TRBD1 (6 bases). The length of the CDR3 is 15 residues. V lost 4 bases to trimming and J lost 7 bases, with 17 bases between them. The germline gives CDR1 SQVTM, CDR2 ANQGSEA.

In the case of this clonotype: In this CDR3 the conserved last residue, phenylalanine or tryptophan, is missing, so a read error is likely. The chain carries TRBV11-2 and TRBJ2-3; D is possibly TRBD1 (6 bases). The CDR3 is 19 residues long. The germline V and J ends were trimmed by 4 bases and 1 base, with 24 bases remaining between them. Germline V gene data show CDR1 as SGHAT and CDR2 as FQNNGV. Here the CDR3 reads CASSSNRGIDSNRTDTQYL. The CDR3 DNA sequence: TGTGCCAGCAGCTCGAATAGGGGGATAGACAGCAACCGCACAGATACGCAGTATCTT.

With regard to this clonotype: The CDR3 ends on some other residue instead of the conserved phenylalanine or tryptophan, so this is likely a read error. The CDR3 DNA reads TGTGCCAGCAGCCTAAAGCGGGAGGGCTTAAATACGCAGTATTCT. Translation: CASSLKREGLNTQYS. The V gene is TRBV11-1, the J gene TRBJ2-3, with TRBD2 matching 10 bases. The CDR3 runs 15 residues. In germline, CDR1 is SGHAT, CDR2 FQDESV (reference sequence). The trim removed 5 bases at V and 7 bases at J, leaving 9 bases unmatched.

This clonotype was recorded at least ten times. The CDR3 loop is CASSFSHLGNTIYF. CDR3 nucleotide sequence: TGTGCCAGCAGTTTCTCACACCTAGGAAACACCATATATTTT. The gene calls are TRBV12-3 or TRBV12-4 and TRBJ1-3; D not resolved. This CDR3 spans 14 amino acids. V was trimmed by 3 bases and J by 4 bases, leaving 10 bases between them.

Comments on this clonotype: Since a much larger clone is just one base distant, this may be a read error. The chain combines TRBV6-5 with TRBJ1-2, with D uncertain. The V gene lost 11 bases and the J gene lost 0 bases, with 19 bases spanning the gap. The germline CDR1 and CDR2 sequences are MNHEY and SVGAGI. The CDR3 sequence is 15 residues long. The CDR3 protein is CAGTSPGRANYGYTF. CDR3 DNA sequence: TGTGCCGGCACCTCCCCTGGCCGAGCTAACTATGGCTACACCTTC.

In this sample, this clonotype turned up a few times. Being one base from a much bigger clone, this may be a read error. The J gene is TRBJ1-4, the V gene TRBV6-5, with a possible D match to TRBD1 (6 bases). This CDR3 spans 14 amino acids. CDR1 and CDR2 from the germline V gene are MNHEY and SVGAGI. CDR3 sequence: CVSTAAGVNEKLFF. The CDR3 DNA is TGTGTCAGCACCGCGGCAGGGGTAAATGAAAAACTGTTTTTT.

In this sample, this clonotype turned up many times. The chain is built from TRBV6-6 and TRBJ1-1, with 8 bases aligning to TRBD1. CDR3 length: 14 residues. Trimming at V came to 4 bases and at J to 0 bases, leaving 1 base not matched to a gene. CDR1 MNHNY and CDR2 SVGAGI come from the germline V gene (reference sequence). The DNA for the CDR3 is TGTGCCAGCAGTTGGACAGGGCTGAACACTGAAGCTTTCTTT. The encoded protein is CASSWTGLNTEAFF.

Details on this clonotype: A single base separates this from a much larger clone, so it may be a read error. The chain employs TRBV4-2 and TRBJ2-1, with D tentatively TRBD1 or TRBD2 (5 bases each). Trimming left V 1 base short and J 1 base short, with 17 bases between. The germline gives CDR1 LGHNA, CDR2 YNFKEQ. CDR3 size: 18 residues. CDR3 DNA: TGTGCCAGCAGCCAAGTGGGGCTGATGGGAGTGTCCTACAATGAGCAGTTCTTC. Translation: CASSQVGLMGVSYNEQFF.